Sequencing of this TCR beta chain was carried out in a study of T cell responses to AZD1222 COVID-19 vaccine. Germline trimming cut 6 bases from V and 2 bases from J; bases unmatched to any gene: 3. Germline V lookup: CDR1 SQVTM, CDR2 ANQGSEA. The CDR3 contains 13 residues. About this clone itself: Its specificity is unknown.

Regarding the study as a whole: Without day 14 samples, only post-peak T cell repertoires were studied. Unmutated variant regions are reportedly the target of nearly half of TCRs that are spike-specific.

The protocol was immunoSEQ multiplex PCR, while the TCRdb copy is restricted to in-frame clones and leaves out a portion. The sample has about 72,000 clones; more than 80% are singletons. This TCR derives from an adult in good health. V is TRBV29-1 and J is TRBJ1-3; 8 nucleotides agree with TRBD1. This sample comprised peripheral blood, obtained on day 0 of AZD1222 vaccination. In DNA form, the CDR3 reads TGCAGCGTGAGGACAGGGACTGGAAACACCATATATTTT. Residues: CSVRTGTGNTIYF.